Each of the 2 T cell receptor beta chains below was sequenced from the same sample in a study of shared clonotypes between healthy human individuals. The data were produced by immunoSEQ multiplex PCR, yet TCRdb's version contains in-frame clones alone and is incomplete. The data contain under 750,000 clones, 72% of them seen just once; the ten biggest clones take up more than 1.5%. The sample was memory CD4+ T cells sorted from blood. As for subset: CD45RA-negative fraction. Receptors originate from a young woman in good health.

This chain links TRBV7-2 with TRBJ2-6; 8 bases are a match to TRBD1. This CDR3 has 18 amino acids. Germline CDR1 is SGHTA and CDR2 is FQGNSA. Trimming took 5 bases from V and 1 from J; bases not matched to a gene: 10. The CDR3 reads CASSPRTGMVSGANVLTF. The CDR3 region has the DNA TGTGCCAGCAGCCCGCGGACAGGGATGGTTTCTGGGGCCAACGTCCTGACTTTC.

Comment on this clone: This same CDR3 is encoded by further DNA sequences in the sample. This rearrangement joins TRBV6-1 to TRBJ1-5, with D unresolved. CDR1 is MNHNS and CDR2 is SASEGT in the germline V gene. This CDR3 region has 14 residues. V lost 1 base to trimming and J lost 2 bases, with 6 bases between them. CDR3 DNA sequence: TGTGCCAGCAGTGAAGGTCTAGGCAATCAGCCCCAGCATTTT. It yields the protein CASSEGLGNQPQHF.